This T cell receptor beta chain appears in the sequencing data of a study of T cells in Graves' hyperthyroidism and ophthalmopathy (dated by TCRdb to between 2019 and 2020). About the investigation overall: Peripheral blood was collected at initial diagnosis, before any treatment. The study also compared thyroid tissue and blood T-cell repertoires from about six Graves' hyperthyroidism patients. The paper reports TCR Vbeta CDR3 sequencing of approximately 130 peripheral blood samples: under 45 ophthalmopathy, under 80 hyperthyroidism and approximately 17 progressor patients. Prospective prediction of ophthalmopathy was tested in an independent validation cohort of 18 to 20 hyperthyroidism patients and 17 patients who later progressed to ophthalmopathy. For training and testing, the 100 or so patients in the discovery cohort were randomly divided in a 7:3 ratio. A discovery cohort of about a hundred patients, about 40 with Graves' ophthalmopathy and approximately 57 with stable Graves' hyperthyroidism, was used to find distinguishing TCR V-J signatures. Once sampling was done, hyperthyroidism patients were given methimazole at a starting dose of 30 mg daily, whereas ophthalmopathy patients were given high-dose intravenous methylprednisolone. General study outcomes and caveats: Sample size was not statistically predetermined, and investigators were not blinded to group allocation. Ophthalmopathy was separated from stable hyperthyroidism by a 13 V-J signature model, with 85% to 90% sensitivity and roughly 81% specificity obtained in cross-validation and 80%/75% obtained in testing. In validation, the model predicted progression to ophthalmopathy a median of 6.5 months before onset, with about 64% sensitivity and nearly 75% specificity. Most expanded thyroid clonotypes (frequency above 0.001) were also found in blood, which suggests that blood repertoires may mirror thyroid immune responses.

A word on this clonotype: The antigen it recognizes is unknown. It has no much larger one-base neighbor in the sample; base qualities were not kept.

Ophthalmopathy patients had moderately to severely active disease, with a Clinical Activity Score of 3 or more, a NOSPECS grade of 4 or more, and a disease duration of less than 3 months. Patients with uncontrolled infections, other autoimmune diseases, pregnancy or lactation were excluded. Diagnoses were established on the basis of clinical symptoms, serum thyroxine and TRAb, thyroid ultrasound, and orbital computed tomography. PBMCs were isolated from about 9.1 ml of fresh peripheral blood by Ficoll-Paque density gradient centrifugation. Total RNA was extracted using Trizol reagent, and RNA quality was assessed on an Agilent 2100 Bioanalyzer. The TCR beta CDR3 regions were amplified from the RNA transcripts. For the first round of RT-PCR on the TCR CDR3, the HTBI primer set was used together with the Qiagen OneStep RT-PCR kit. The libraries were constructed in a second round of multiplex PCR and then size-selected and purified. Sequencing of the libraries was done on an Illumina HiSeq2000 using paired-end 100 bp reads. The authors' pipeline ran thus. SOAPnuke was used to process the raw data, with reads discarded if the reads contained adapters or uncalled bases, had a mean Phred below 15, or lacked an exact constant-primer or identifier match. High-quality paired reads were merged using COPE v1.2.5, and each unique nucleotide sequence was defined as a clonotype. MiTCR v1.1 was used to align the clonotypes against IMGT TRBV, TRBD and TRBJ reference segments. Only V-J combinations with frequency above 0.0001, covering 99.2% of repertoires, were analysed. The TCS score was defined as F50 (clonal expansion) divided by E x V (chaos), with BLOSUM62-based TCRdist calculated between CDR3 peptides within each V-J. Welch's t-statistics and random forest reduced around 510 V-J features to roughly 13, which were used in a naive Bayes classifier (R e1071). TCRdb passed the public sequencing reads through fastp at Q25 and MiXCR, retaining productive beta sequences. Rows are unified per CDR3 protein, each entry keeping the most common DNA and genes. The authors' filters were not applied to this entry. This sample is represented by 330,000 or so distinct CDR3 sequences; around 18% of them were singletons. Together, the top ten hold around 15% of the sample.

The receptor was isolated from a woman aged 40-49 years with Graves' ophthalmopathy. Sequenced sample: blood.

The CDR3 region: CSAAPGQGNYGYTF. Here is the DNA: TGCAGTGCTGCTCCGGGACAGGGAAACTATGGCTACACCTTC. The rearranged segments are TRBV20-1 and TRBJ1-2, and 9 junctional nucleotides match TRBD1. The CDR3 sequence holds 14 residues, the cysteine and phenylalanine included. The DNA shown is the 42-base CDR3, in frame from base 1. V and J are trimmed by 5 bases and 2 bases, and the gene matches miss 6 bases of the junction. According to the germline V gene (reference sequence), CDR1 reads DFQATT and CDR2 reads SNEGSKA.